This is a list of T cell receptor beta chains from one sample in a study of graft-versus-host responses after intestinal transplantation. Generated by immunoSEQ multiplex PCR, the TCRdb table keeps only in-frame clones and is missing some. The table includes some 64,000 clones, roughly nine tenths detected once. These receptors are not linked to any known antigen. Sequencing used unstimulated CD8+ T cells sorted from spleen or lymph node cells, obtained before transplant. These receptors originate from a human donor who was the organ donor for an intestinal transplant. Each CDR3 is given with its conserved first and last residue. Fields, in order: J gene, V gene, clone size, D gene, CDR3 DNA, CDR3 protein. The D gene is left open where the match is weak. Some rows have no size entry. The others give once, few or many, or a class for an expanded clone.

TRBJ2-7	TRBV7-8	.	TRBD2	TGTGCCAGCAGCGACACGGTAGGACTAGCGGCGATTAACCACGAGCAGTACTTC	CASSDTVGLAAINHEQYF
TRBJ2-1	TRBV2	.	.	TGTGCCAGCAGTAATCCCAAGCGGTGGGAGAAGCCCTACAATGAGCAGTTCTTC	CASSNPKRWEKPYNEQFF
TRBJ1-6	TRBV6-5	few	.	TGTGCCAGCAGTCCCCGACAGGATCCTATTTCACCCCTCCACTTT	CASSPRQDPISPLHF
TRBJ2-7	TRBV30	few	TRBD1	TGTGCCTGGGAGGGACAGGGGGACAACGAGCAGTACTTC	CAWEGQGDNEQYF
TRBJ1-2	TRBV29-1	.	.	TGCAGCGTTGAAGGAGCCGGGCCGGGGGGAGGCTACACCTTC	CSVEGAGPGGGYTF
TRBJ1-2	TRBV5-1	.	TRBD1	TGCGCCAGCAGCCCACTGACAGGGGTCGACTATGGCTACACCTTC	CASSPLTGVDYGYTF
TRBJ2-5	TRBV6-5	.	.	TGTGCCAGCAGTTACCGGACAGAAGAGACCCAGTACTTC	CASSYRTEETQYF
TRBJ1-2	TRBV28	.	.	TGTGCCAGCAGACCGCCGTCTGAGGGTCTTATTAACTATGGCTACACCTTC	CASRPPSEGLINYGYTF
TRBJ1-2	TRBV28	.	TRBD1	TGTGCCAGCAGACGGACAGGGGAGGATGGCTACACCTTC	CASRRTGEDGYTF
TRBJ1-1	TRBV9	once	.	TGTGCCAGCAACCCATGGGGGGGAAACACTGAAGCTTTCTTT	CASNPWGGNTEAFF
TRBJ1-2	TRBV18	.	.	TGTGCCAGCTCGCCTAATCCATACAGACGGGAAGACCATGGCTACACCTTC	CASSPNPYRREDHGYTF
TRBJ2-1	TRBV7-6	.	.	TGTGCCAGCAGCTCAGCAATCAGGGTGGGGTCCTACAATGAGCAGTTCTTC	CASSSAIRVGSYNEQFF
TRBJ2-3	TRBV7-3	once	TRBD2	TGTGCCAGCAGCACGAGCGGGAGGCCCACAGATACGCAGTATTTT	CASSTSGRPTDTQYF
TRBJ2-7	TRBV6-1	.	.	TGTGCCAGCAGTATCAACTACGGCTACGAGCAGTACTTC	CASSINYGYEQYF
TRBJ2-1	TRBV5-1	.	TRBD2	TGCGCCAGCAGCTTGTCCAGCGGGAATTATGAGCAGTTCTTC	CASSLSSGNYEQFF
TRBJ1-1	TRBV5-6	.	.	TGTGCCAGCAGCTTGGGTCTCGGGGGTAACGCTGAAGCTTTCTTT	CASSLGLGGNAEAFF
TRBJ2-2	TRBV4-1	few	TRBD2	TGCGCCAGCAGCCAAGTCTCACTAGCGGACTACACCGGGGAGCTGTTTTTT	CASSQVSLADYTGELFF
TRBJ2-1	TRBV6-4	.	.	TGTGCCAGCAGTGGAGAAAGGTTCTTC	CASSGERFF
TRBJ2-4	TRBV30	.	TRBD2	TGTGCCTGGAGTGTACAAAGCGGGAACTGGGACATTCAGTACTTC	CAWSVQSGNWDIQYF
TRBJ1-2	TRBV30	.	TRBD1	TGTGCCTGGAGGAGAGCTAGGGACAGCCAACTCTGGGACTATGGCTACACCTTC	CAWRRARDSQLWDYGYTF
TRBJ1-1	TRBV19	.	.	TGTGCCAGTAGTATTAACTCGGCGGGTGAAGCTTTCTTT	CASSINSAGEAFF
TRBJ1-3	TRBV28	.	TRBD1	TGTGCCAGCAGGACAGGGGATGAGACTGGAAACACCATATATTTT	CASRTGDETGNTIYF
TRBJ1-1	TRBV28	.	.	TGTGCCAGCAGTTTATATCGGAGGACTGAAGCTTTCTTT	CASSLYRRTEAFF
TRBJ1-1	TRBV18	.	.	TGTGCCAGCTCCCGCAGTGGGACAAACAAAAGGGACACTGAAGCTTTCTTT	CASSRSGTNKRDTEAFF
TRBJ2-5	TRBV28	.	.	TGTGCCAGCAGTTTATCCGAAGAGACCCAGTACTTC	CASSLSEETQYF
TRBJ2-5	TRBV7-9	.	TRBD2	TGTGCCAGCAGCTTAGCCCTGGGACTAGCGGGACAAGAGACCCAGTACTTC	CASSLALGLAGQETQYF
TRBJ2-7	TRBV6-5	.	TRBD1	TGTGCCAGCAGTGCCGGGACAGGGGGCGACGAGCAGTACTTC	CASSAGTGGDEQYF
TRBJ1-1	TRBV30	.	TRBD1	TGTGCCTGGAGTTGGACAGGATATGAAGCTTTCTTT	CAWSWTGYEAFF
TRBJ2-2	TRBV27	few	TRBD1	TGTGCCAGCAGGACAGGGGACACCGGGGAGCTGTTTTTT	CASRTGDTGELFF
TRBJ2-7	TRBV10-1	.	.	TGCGCCAGCAGTGAAGGGCGGACATCCGAGCAGTACTTC	CASSEGRTSEQYF
TRBJ1-1	TRBV6-1	.	.	TGTGCCAGCACCCTCCTCAGGGACTCGGGCACTGAAGCTTTCTTT	CASTLLRDSGTEAFF
TRBJ1-5	TRBV6-6	.	.	TGTGCCAGCAGACGGAGGGCAAGTGATCAGCCCCAGCATTTT	CASRRRASDQPQHF
TRBJ1-4	TRBV27	.	TRBD1	TGTGCCAGCAGCCTAGGGGGACAGGGGAATGAAAAACTGTTTTTT	CASSLGGQGNEKLFF
TRBJ2-7	TRBV5-5	.	.	TGTGCCAGCAGCGGCTCTGTTGGGGAGGAGCAGTACTTC	CASSGSVGEEQYF
TRBJ2-2	TRBV11-1	.	.	TGTGCCAGCAGCTTACGAGCAGGGTCGGACACCGGGGAGCTGTTTTTT	CASSLRAGSDTGELFF
TRBJ2-6	TRBV4-1	.	TRBD1	TGCGCCAGCAGCCCACGGATTCCGGGACAGGTGGTTGGGGCCAACGTCCTGACTTTC	CASSPRIPGQVVGANVLTF
TRBJ1-2	TRBV5-1	.	.	TGCGCCAGCAGCTTGGGACGGGAAGTAAACTATGGCTACACCTTC	CASSLGREVNYGYTF
TRBJ1-4	TRBV19	.	.	TGTGCCAGTAGTATAGCTCCCGGGGTACCAGATGAAAAACTGTTTTTT	CASSIAPGVPDEKLFF
TRBJ2-7	TRBV7-9	.	TRBD1	TGTGCCAGCAGCTTAACGACAGGGAGCTCCTACGAGCAGTACTTC	CASSLTTGSSYEQYF
TRBJ2-1	TRBV27	.	.	TGTGCCAGCAGTGCCTGGACACAATACAATGAGCAGTTCTTC	CASSAWTQYNEQFF
TRBJ2-3	TRBV2	.	TRBD2	TGTGCCAGCAGGGGACTAGCCGAAGATACGCAGTATTTT	CASRGLAEDTQYF